One T cell receptor beta chain is described in this entry. Its antigen is still unknown. Genomic DNA per cell subset filled all wells of several immunoSEQ plates. The method was immunoSEQ multiplex PCR; TCRdb's version includes in-frame clones alone and lacks a portion of them. The data contain more than 2 million clones, less than 95% of them singletons. Germline V lookup: CDR1 SEHNR, CDR2 FQNEAQ (reference sequence). The CDR3 loop spans 17 amino acids. Trimming removed 4 bases from V and 1 base from J; junction bases left unmatched: 13. This entry belongs to a study of shared clonotypes between healthy human individuals. Regarding the study as a whole: Owing to a small donor count, the genetic and exposure-history diversity represented was limited. The study found about 5% of naive CD4 clonotypes shared across a handful of donors.

Positive CCR7 selection of CD45RO-negative cells yielded the naive CD8 cells, and terminally differentiated effector memory CD45RA+ cells were excluded. The chain recombines TRBV7-9 with TRBJ2-7; TRBD1 matches at 7 bases. Sample: naive CD8+ T cells sorted from blood. The receptor comes from a young man in good health. Here the CDR3 reads CASSSNLGTELSYEQYF. The CDR3 bases are TGTGCCAGCAGCTCTAACCTTGGGACAGAGCTTTCCTACGAGCAGTACTTC. The full variable domain, completed using reference TRBV7-9 and TRBJ2-7, is DTGVSQNPRHKITKRGQNVTFRCDPISEHNRLYWYRQTLGQGPEFLTYFQNEAQLEKSRLLSDRFSAERPKGSFSTLEIQRTEQGDSAMYLCASSSNLGTELSYEQYFGPGTRLTVT.